This record covers a single T cell receptor (beta chain). The source of the sample is a study of blood T cell repertoires in COVID-19. CDR1 and CDR2 (germline): SGHTA, FQGNSA. V was shortened by 1 base and J by 2 bases, with 13 bases between the two germline ends. This CDR3 region has 16 residues. Repertoires were generated with immunoSEQ multiplex PCR, while TCRdb's copy carries only in-frame clones and drops some. This table has some 210,000 clones, 70% to 90% appearing once. The chain has TRBV7-2 and TRBJ2-3; tentative D call: TRBD2 (6 bases). Sequencing used peripheral blood. The receptor comes from a woman in her seventies with active or convalescent COVID-19. CDR3 sequence: CASSLDGRGYTDTQYF. CDR3 sequence (DNA): TGTGCCAGCAGCTTAGATGGCCGGGGGTACACAGATACGCAGTATTTT. The entire variable domain, with the rest obtained from reference TRBV7-2 and TRBJ2-3, is as follows: GAGVSQSPSNKVTEKGKDVELRCDPISGHTALYWYRQSLGQGLEFLIYFQGNSAPDKSGLPSDRFSAERTGGSVSTLTIQRTQQEDSAVYLCASSLDGRGYTDTQYFGPGTRLTVL.